This TCR beta chain originates from a study of blood T cell repertoires in COVID-19. In the study overall: Donors in the United States, Italy and Spain gave samples during acute or convalescent COVID-19. Nucleic acid was either cDNA or gDNA, and it came from T cells, B-cell-depleted T cells, or PBMCs.

Original data processing: By means of reference gene primer amplification, nucleated cell counts were estimated. Assay used: immunoSEQ multiplex PCR; TCRdb lists only in-frame clones, some missing. D and trimming come from the DNA, and the V and J calls and clone size come from that table. This table holds around 150,000 clones, 87% found once. V was pared by 3 bases and J by 3 bases, with 18 bases between. This CDR3 has 16 amino acids. CDR1 and CDR2 from the germline V gene are SGDLS and YYNGEE. Sequenced material: peripheral blood. This rearrangement joins TRBV9 to TRBJ1-1, with D possibly being TRBD1 (6 bases). This receptor was taken from a woman aged 60-75 years with active or convalescent COVID-19. CDR3 sequence (DNA): TGTGCCAGCAGCGCAGCTCCGGGGGGCGCGGACACTGAAGCTTTCTTT. Protein: CASSAAPGGADTEAFF.